Listed here are 27 T cell receptor beta chains from one sample, sequenced in a study of CD8 T cells in ankylosing spondylitis. TCRdb re-derived calls from the 5' RACE reads in MiXCR, one entry per CDR3 protein. The table lists approximately 290,000 distinct CDR3 sequences, around 21% of them singletons. The specimen sequenced was blood, either unsorted or a sorted T cell fraction (not recorded which). Source of these receptors: a female donor with ankylosing spondylitis or in good health (not recorded which).

This chain connects TRBV29-1 to TRBJ2-1; D is undetermined. The CDR3 has 13 residues. Trimming removed 8 bases from V and 0 bases from J, with 11 bases in between. Germline lookup yields CDR1 SQVTM and CDR2 ANQGSEA. CDR3 bases: TGCAGCCTTATTCCAAGCTCCTACAATGAGCAGTTCTTC. Translating it yields CSLIPSSYNEQFF.

The V call is TRBV20-1, the J call TRBJ1-4; maybe TRBD1 (5 bases). The length of the CDR3 is 10 residues. Germline loops: CDR1 DFQATT, CDR2 SNEGSKA (reference sequence). The CDR3 sequence: CAGDGGKLFF. In DNA, the CDR3 is TGCGCGGGGGATGGTGGAAAACTGTTTTTT.

Only a few counts were recorded for this clonotype. The V gene is TRBV28, the J gene TRBJ2-2; D may be TRBD2 (5 bases). The CDR3 length is 14 residues. The V gene's germline CDR1 is MDHEN and CDR2 SYDVKM. V lost 5 bases, J lost 7 bases, and 14 bases lay in between. CDR3: CASSPPGISGELFF. In DNA form, the CDR3 reads TGTGCCAGCAGTCCGCCCGGGATCAGCGGGGAGCTGTTTTTT.

The chain recombines TRBV7-9 with TRBJ2-3, with D hard to call. Germline loops: CDR1 SEHNR, CDR2 FQNEAQ (reference sequence). Trimming removed 5 bases from V and 5 bases from J, with 14 bases in between. The CDR3 length is 14 residues. CDR3 sequence (DNA): TGTGCCAGCAGCCGCCCCGGACGACGAGATACGCAGTATTTT. Translated, it gives CASSRPGRRDTQYF.

J is TRBJ2-2 and V is TRBV5-6; TRBD2 might be the D (5 bases). Germline lookup yields CDR1 SGHDT and CDR2 YYEEEE. Trimming stripped 0 bases from V and 6 bases from J, with 9 bases between. The CDR3 is 14 amino acids. In DNA form, the CDR3 reads TGTGCCAGCAGCTTGGTAGAGGGCGCCGGGGAGCTGTTTTTT. Translating it yields CASSLVEGAGELFF.

The J gene is TRBJ2-7, the V gene TRBV6-2 or TRBV6-3; maybe TRBD1 (5 bases). With 2 bases removed from V and 0 bases from J, the gap between germline ends came to 14 bases. CDR1 MNHEY and CDR2 SVGEGT come from the germline V gene. This CDR3 has 16 amino acids. CDR3 sequence: CASSYSTGLTSYEQYF. As DNA, the CDR3 is TGTGCCAGCAGTTACAGCACAGGCCTGACCTCCTACGAGCAGTACTTC.

This clonotype was observed a few times. The chain uses TRBV12-3 or TRBV12-4 and TRBJ1-5, with D perhaps TRBD1 (6 bases). The CDR3 runs to 16 residues. Trimming cost V 5 bases and J 1 base, with 15 bases left between them. The CDR3 loop reads CASSPRGRASNQPQHF. The CDR3, as DNA: TGTGCCAGCAGTCCGAGGGGGAGGGCAAGCAATCAGCCCCAGCATTTT.

The genes are TRBV27 and TRBJ2-3; 7 positions match TRBD1. V was clipped by 6 bases and J by 2 bases; unmatched bases: 5. The CDR3 consists of 14 residues. CDR1 and CDR2 from the germline V gene are MNHEY and SMNVEV (reference sequence). The CDR3 spells CASRAGGPTDTQYF. DNA for the CDR3: TGTGCCAGCAGGGCAGGGGGACCCACAGATACGCAGTATTTT.

V gene TRBV7-2 combines with J gene TRBJ2-5; 7 positions agree with TRBD2. This CDR3 has 14 residues. Germline CDR1 is SGHTA and CDR2 is FQGNSA. With 5 bases clipped from V and 4 bases from J, the junction kept 7 bases outside the gene matches. In DNA, the CDR3 is TGTGCCAGCAGCCTAAACGGCGGGGGAGAGACCCAGTACTTC. Protein: CASSLNGGGETQYF.

Only a few counts were recorded for this clonotype. The chain couples TRBV20-1 to TRBJ2-7; 7 bases are a match to TRBD1. This CDR3 has 15 residues. Germline V gene lookup returns CDR1 DFQATT and CDR2 SNEGSKA (reference sequence). CDR3 nucleotide sequence: TGCATTGCGGACCGACAGGGCTTACCGTCCTACGAGCAGTACTTC. As protein: CIADRQGLPSYEQYF.

This chain uses TRBV7-2 with TRBJ2-7; no reliable D call. This CDR3 region has 12 residues. Germline loops: CDR1 SGHTA, CDR2 FQGNSA. V was trimmed by 5 bases and J by 7 bases, leaving 12 bases between them. The CDR3 reads CASSQLIGEQYF. The CDR3 DNA sequence: TGTGCCAGCAGCCAATTAATAGGGGAGCAGTACTTC.

The chain has TRBV18 and TRBJ2-4; tentatively, D is TRBD2 (5 bases). The V end was cut by 3 bases, the J end by 0 bases, with 18 bases between. The CDR3 totals 18 residues. CDR1 and CDR2 from the germline V gene are KGHSH and LQKENI. CDR3 nucleotide sequence: TGTGCCAGCTCACCGGTGGACTCCCTGGGCATAGCCAAAAACATTCAGTACTTC. It is translated as CASSPVDSLGIAKNIQYF.

V and J are TRBV7-2 and TRBJ2-7; 11 bases match TRBD2. This CDR3 region has 16 residues. Per the germline V gene, CDR1 is SGHTA and CDR2 is FQGNSA. V lost 5 bases, J lost 3 bases, and 9 bases stayed unmatched. The CDR3 loop reads CASSPMTSGTIYEQYF. The CDR3 DNA follows: TGTGCCAGCAGCCCGATGACTAGCGGGACGATCTACGAGCAGTACTTC.

This clonotype has a handful of counts. The chain joins TRBV6-1 to TRBJ2-1, with 10 nucleotides matching TRBD2. The CDR3 loop spans 15 amino acids. Germline CDR1 and CDR2: MNHNS and SASEGT. Unmatched junction bases numbered 5, after V lost 6 bases and J lost 3 bases. The CDR3 region is CASSTGLANYNEQFF. In DNA, the CDR3 is TGTGCCAGCAGCACGGGACTAGCGAACTACAATGAGCAGTTCTTC.

This clonotype was found many times. The CDR3 protein is CASSFDRDTEAFF. The CDR3 DNA reads as TGCGCCAGCAGCTTTGACAGGGACACTGAAGCTTTCTTT. The J gene is TRBJ1-1, the V gene TRBV5-1; 7 nucleotides agree with TRBD1. This CDR3 is 13 amino acids long. J was trimmed by 3 bases and V by 2 bases; bases with no gene match: 1. CDR1 and CDR2 from the germline V gene are SGHRS and YFSETQ.

This clonotype was counted a few times. The chain uses TRBV19 and TRBJ2-1; 9 nucleotides match TRBD1. J gave up 7 bases and V 4 bases, and 11 bases lay outside the gene matches. There are 16 residues in the CDR3. Germline V gene data show CDR1 as LNHDA and CDR2 as SQIVND (reference sequence). This CDR3 is CASSNYPGQGPNEQFF. Written as DNA, the CDR3 is TGTGCCAGTAGTAACTACCCGGGACAGGGACCGAATGAGCAGTTCTTC. Supplemented by reference TRBV19 and TRBJ2-1, the full variable domain reads DGGITQSPKYLFRKEGQNVTLSCEQNLNHDAMYWYRQDPGQGLRLIYYSQIVNDFQKGDIAEGYSVSREKKESFPLTVTSAQKNPTAFYLCASSNYPGQGPNEQFFGPGTRLTVL.

There are many counts of this clonotype. This chain connects TRBV20-1 to TRBJ1-2; no definite D call. Germline CDR1 and CDR2: DFQATT and SNEGSKA (reference sequence). There are 11 residues in the CDR3. The V end lost 3 bases, the J end lost 8 bases, and 10 bases lay between the germline ends. In nucleotides, the CDR3 is TGCAGTGCTAGGGTCCCGGGAGGCTACACCTTC. This translates into CSARVPGGYTF.

This chain uses TRBV5-6 with TRBJ2-1; a possible D gene is TRBD2 (7 bases). V was cut by 3 bases and J by 1 base, with 17 bases left in between. CDR1 and CDR2 (germline): SGHDT, YYEEEE. The CDR3 totals 17 residues. The CDR3 DNA follows: TGTGCCAGCAGCTCCCGACGAGGGGGGGGATCCTACAATGAGCAGTTCTTC. Protein: CASSSRRGGGSYNEQFF.

This clonotype was seen a handful of times. The V call is TRBV30, the J call TRBJ1-2; 7 positions match TRBD1. The CDR3 is 14 residues long. CDR1 is GTSNPN, CDR2 SVGIG, per germline (reference sequence). V lost 2 bases, J lost 4 bases, and 7 bases stayed unmatched. The CDR3 sequence is CAWSLYRGVYGYTF. The CDR3 DNA sequence: TGTGCCTGGAGTTTATACAGGGGAGTCTATGGCTACACCTTC.

There are a few counts of this clonotype. The V gene is TRBV18, the J gene TRBJ2-3, with a possible D match to TRBD1 (7 bases). Between the trimmed V and J ends, which lost 0 bases and 2 bases, there was a span of 12 bases. The CDR3 totals 16 residues. Germline V gene data show CDR1 as KGHSH and CDR2 as LQKENI. As DNA, the CDR3 is TGTGCCAGCTCACCACCCCAGGGGGAGGCCACAGATACGCAGTATTTT. Translated: CASSPPQGEATDTQYF. The full variable domain, rest sourced from reference TRBV18 and TRBJ2-3, is NAGVMQNPRHLVRRRGQEARLRCSPMKGHSHVYWYRQLPEEGLKFMVYLQKENIIDESGMPKERFSAEFPKEGPSILRIQQVVRGDSAAYFCASSPPQGEATDTQYFGPGTRLTVL.

The rearrangement joins TRBV9 to TRBJ2-4, with 8 bases aligning to TRBD1. CDR1 is SGDLS, CDR2 YYNGEE, per germline. The CDR3 spans 14 residues. Germline trimming cut 4 bases from V and 8 bases from J; bases unmatched to any gene: 8. This chain's CDR3 is CASSSQGAGDIQYF. In nucleotides, the CDR3 is TGTGCCAGCAGCTCGCAGGGGGCAGGGGACATTCAGTACTTC.

This chain uses TRBV20-1 with TRBJ2-3; D possibly matches TRBD1 or TRBD2 (5 bases each). Germline V gene lookup returns CDR1 DFQATT and CDR2 SNEGSKA (reference sequence). The CDR3 runs to 15 residues. Trimming shortened V by 2 bases and J by 4 bases, and 16 bases separated the two germline ends. The CDR3 coding sequence is TGCAGTGCTAGACCCCCGGGACCTATCGCAGATACGCAGTATTTT. It specifies CSARPPGPIADTQYF.

The rearrangement uses TRBV24-1 and TRBJ1-2, with TRBD1 as a possible D gene (5 bases). Germline V gene sequence: CDR1 KGHDR, CDR2 SFDVKD. Deletions cut 2 bases from V and 2 bases from J, with 14 bases between. This CDR3 has 16 residues. The CDR3 reads CATSDSAGTSNYGYTF. For the CDR3, the DNA is TGTGCCACCAGTGATTCCGCCGGGACGTCCAACTATGGCTACACCTTC.

Many counts were recorded for this clonotype. The chain recombines TRBV12-3 or TRBV12-4 with TRBJ1-1; 9 nucleotides match TRBD1. Trimming took 5 bases from V and 8 from J; bases not matched to a gene: 3. The CDR3 covers 12 residues. The CDR3 sequence is CASSIGQGEAFF. The DNA of the CDR3 is TGTGCCAGCAGTATCGGACAGGGGGAAGCTTTCTTT.

This clonotype was recorded a few times. The chain is built from TRBV5-5 and TRBJ2-1; 10 bases align to TRBD2. V gave up 4 bases and J gave up 7 bases; unmatched junction bases: 8. This CDR3 is built from 15 residues. Germline values: CDR1 SGHKS, CDR2 YYEKEE (reference sequence). The CDR3 DNA sequence: TGTGCCAGCAGCCAACTAGCGGGACCGCGTAATGAGCAGTTCTTC. This sequence encodes CASSQLAGPRNEQFF.

This clonotype was detected only a few times. V gene TRBV6-5 combines with J gene TRBJ1-1; D unclear. The CDR3 is made up of 11 amino acids. The germline gives CDR1 MNHEY, CDR2 SVGAGI. V dropped 8 bases and J dropped 1 base, with 5 bases sitting between them. Written as DNA, the CDR3 is TGTGCCAGCGCCGGGAACACTGAAGCTTTCTTT. Amino acids: CASAGNTEAFF.

This sequence joins TRBV12-3 or TRBV12-4 and TRBJ1-1, with TRBD1 matching 7 bases. The V and J ends lost 6 bases and 8 bases, in that order; junction bases with no gene match: 9. CDR3 length equals 13 residues. CDR3 nucleotide sequence: TGTGCCAGCAGCCCCCTCCCGGGACAGGAAGCTTTCTTT. As protein: CASSPLPGQEAFF.